This T cell receptor (beta chain) was profiled in a study of shared clonotypes between healthy human individuals. Trimming removed 5 bases from V and 3 bases from J; junction bases left unmatched: 4. The CDR3 totals 14 residues. In germline, CDR1 is MNHEY, CDR2 SVGAGI. Only Caucasian adults living in Nashville, Tennessee made up the donor group. As concerns this clone: This specimen includes other DNA sequences encoding the same CDR3.

Sequenced by immunoSEQ multiplex PCR; TCRdb stores in-frame clones only, minus some. The table shows 1,500,000 or so clones, with around 98.5% occurring only once. The sample consisted of naive CD4+ T cells sorted from blood. The subset: CD45RA+ positively selected. This chain connects TRBV6-5 to TRBJ2-7, with 10 positions matching TRBD1. This clonotype originated in a man under 40 in good health. The CDR3 nucleotides read TGTGCCAGCAGTAGGACAGGGGGGATCTACGAGCAGTACTTC. Amino acids: CASSRTGGIYEQYF.